This is a list of T cell receptor beta chains from one sample in a study of control samples from healthy donors and cancer patients. Method: immunoSEQ multiplex PCR; TCRdb's copy keeps in-frame clones and lacks some. This sample has tens of thousands of clones; roughly 90% occur once, and the top ten carry roughly 2%. Sequencing was carried out using PBMCs. Every receptor here comes from an older woman with head and neck cancer. Each CDR3 is given with its conserved first and last residue. D genes are given only for firm matches. For some rows the clone size is stated as once, few or many, or as a class when expanded; others skip it.

v_gene	abundance	j_gene	d_gene	CDR3nt	CDR3aa
TRBV11-2	-	TRBJ2-2	-	TGTGCCAGCAGCTCAGGGGTCACCGGGGAGCTGTTTTTT	CASSSGVTGELFF
TRBV7-9	-	TRBJ1-1	TRBD1	TGTGCCAGCAGCAGGGACAGTGGCACTGAAGCTTTCTTT	CASSRDSGTEAFF
TRBV5-1	-	TRBJ1-2	TRBD1	TGCGCCAGCAGCTTGGGAACCGGGACAGGGTCCAACTATGGCTACACCTTC	CASSLGTGTGSNYGYTF
TRBV4-3	-	TRBJ2-5	-	TGCGCCAGCAGCCTAGGTCTGGCAGGGCAAGAGACCCAGTACTTC	CASSLGLAGQETQYF
TRBV6-5	-	TRBJ1-1	-	TGTGCCAGCAGTTCCGGACAGAACACTGAAGCTTTCTTT	CASSSGQNTEAFF
TRBV24-1	-	TRBJ1-2	-	TGTGCCACCAGTGATCCCGGGGGGGGGAATTATGGCTACACCTTC	CATSDPGGGNYGYTF
TRBV6-2/TRBV6-3	-	TRBJ2-1	TRBD2	TGTGCCAGCAGTTCCCTAGCGGGAGGGAAAGATGAGCAGTTCTTC	CASSSLAGGKDEQFF
TRBV7-6	few	TRBJ2-5	-	TGTGCCAGCAGCTTAGCAGGGGTCCAAGAGACCCAGTACTTC	CASSLAGVQETQYF
TRBV6-7	-	TRBJ1-5	-	TGTGCCAGCCTCCCCGTACATCAGCCCCAGCATTTT	CASLPVHQPQHF
TRBV5-4	-	TRBJ2-7	-	TGTGCCAGCAGCCTCCGGGACGGCTACGAGCAGTACTTC	CASSLRDGYEQYF
TRBV29-1	once	TRBJ1-1	-	TGCAGCGTAGTGATCCTTAAAGGAACTGAAGCTTTCTTT	CSVVILKGTEAFF
TRBV19	-	TRBJ2-2	-	TGTGCCAGTAGCGCCTCTTTGGGGGGAACCGGGGAGCTGTTTTTT	CASSASLGGTGELFF
TRBV12-3/TRBV12-4	once	TRBJ1-1	-	TGTGCCAGCAGGCTGCTAGGTGCCACTGAAGCTTTCTTT	CASRLLGATEAFF
TRBV14	-	TRBJ2-3	-	TGTGCCAGCGGCACGGGCGGGGCAGATACGCAGTATTTT	CASGTGGADTQYF
TRBV11-3	-	TRBJ2-7	-	TGTGCCAGCATCCCCTCCGGAGGCTTTGGCTACGAGCAGTACTTC	CASIPSGGFGYEQYF
TRBV5-1	-	TRBJ1-1	-	TGCGCCAGCAGCTTAACAGGGTCCCGAACTGAAGCTTTCTTT	CASSLTGSRTEAFF
TRBV4-1	once	TRBJ2-3	-	TGCGCCAGCAGCCGGGATGGGGGCGCGAGCACAGATACGCAGTATTTT	CASSRDGGASTDTQYF
TRBV10-1	-	TRBJ2-1	TRBD2	TGCGCCAGCAGCTACGAGCGGGAGAGGGGGTTGAATGAGCAGTTCTTC	CASSYERERGLNEQFF
TRBV24-1	-	TRBJ2-7	-	TGTGCCACCCCAATAAGAATGGGCAGCCAGATTTACGAGCAGTACTTC	CATPIRMGSQIYEQYF
TRBV5-5	-	TRBJ2-7	-	TGTGCCAGCAGCCTAGTACACGGACCCTACGAGCAGTACTTC	CASSLVHGPYEQYF
TRBV11-2	-	TRBJ2-7	-	TGTGCCAGCAGCTTAGATGGAAGATCGGGGCAGTACTTC	CASSLDGRSGQYF
TRBV7-9	-	TRBJ1-1	-	TGTGCCAGCAGCCCGACAACTATGAACACTGAAGCTTTCTTT	CASSPTTMNTEAFF
TRBV7-3	once	TRBJ2-3	-	TGTGCCAGCAGCTCAAATCCCACAGGGTTCGGCACAGATACGCAGTATTTT	CASSSNPTGFGTDTQYF
TRBV9	few	TRBJ2-2	-	TGTGCCAGCAGCGCAGTGGTAGCCGGGGAGCTGTTTTTT	CASSAVVAGELFF
TRBV5-1	-	TRBJ1-1	-	TGCGCCAGCAGCTTGGAAGCTCAGGGCTACACTGAAGCTTTCTTT	CASSLEAQGYTEAFF
TRBV25-1	once	TRBJ2-1	-	TGTGCCAGCAGTGCCAGGGGTGACAGTGAGCAGTTCTTC	CASSARGDSEQFF
TRBV30	-	TRBJ2-7	-	TGTGCCTGGACATACCCTTTTGCCTACGAGCAGTACTTC	CAWTYPFAYEQYF
TRBV7-2	-	TRBJ2-5	TRBD2	TGTGCCAGCAGTCTAGGAGCGGGAGGAGGCCAAGAGACCCAGTACTTC	CASSLGAGGGQETQYF
TRBV5-1	-	TRBJ2-5	TRBD1	TGCGCCAGCAGCACCCTAGGGACAGTCCAAGAGACCCAGTACTTC	CASSTLGTVQETQYF
TRBV5-1	-	TRBJ2-7	TRBD2	TGCGCCAGCAGCTTGCCGGGGGGAGAGCAGTACTTC	CASSLPGGEQYF
TRBV5-1	-	TRBJ1-1	TRBD1	TGCGCCAGCAGCCCGGGACAGTCGAGCACTGAAGCTTTCTTT	CASSPGQSSTEAFF
TRBV19	-	TRBJ2-7	-	TGTGCCAGTAGTGTATCTTTAACGGGTCCAAATGGCGAGCAGTACTTC	CASSVSLTGPNGEQYF
TRBV15	-	TRBJ2-7	-	TGTGCCACCAGCACTCCCCGACTGTTGAACGAGCAGTACTTC	CATSTPRLLNEQYF
TRBV18	-	TRBJ1-4	-	TGTGCCAGCTCATCGGGGGGGCGAGAAAAACTGTTTTTT	CASSSGGREKLFF
TRBV6-5	-	TRBJ1-2	-	TGTGCCAGCAGGCAGACAGGTCGACAGAACTATGGCTACACCTTC	CASRQTGRQNYGYTF
TRBV4-2	-	TRBJ2-1	TRBD2	TGTGCCAGCAGCCAAGTGGAGCGGGAGGGAAACAATGAGCAGTTCTTC	CASSQVEREGNNEQFF
TRBV5-6	-	TRBJ2-5	TRBD2	TGTGCCAGCAGCTTTGGGACTAGCGTGTACCAAGAGACCCAGTACTTC	CASSFGTSVYQETQYF
TRBV21-1	-	TRBJ2-7	-	TGTGCCAGCAGCAAAAATGGTAGGTTAGAGCAGTACTTC	CASSKNGRLEQYF
TRBV2	-	TRBJ1-4	-	TGTGCCAGCAAACTAGGGACACGGACTAATGAAAAACTGTTTTTT	CASKLGTRTNEKLFF
TRBV18	-	TRBJ2-5	TRBD2	TGTGCCAGCTCACCTCCCGGGACTAGCGGCCAAGAGACCCAGTACTTC	CASSPPGTSGQETQYF
TRBV25-1	-	TRBJ2-5	TRBD2	TGTGCCAGCAGACCTACTAGCGCGGAGACCCAGTACTTC	CASRPTSAETQYF